One sample yielded the 17 T cell receptor beta chains listed below, sequenced in a study of early T cells in non-severe SARS-CoV-2 infection. TCRdb analysed the 5' RACE reads with MiXCR anew, one entry per CDR3 protein. Seen here are roughly 20,000 distinct CDR3 sequences, roughly 3.5% observed once, and the top ten hold 4.5% to 6%. Sequencing was carried out using whole blood. The receptors derive from an adult who was a healthcare worker with PCR-confirmed SARS-CoV-2 infection or an uninfected control (not recorded which).

This clonotype came up many times. The chain uses TRBV9 and TRBJ2-1, with D perhaps assigned TRBD1 or TRBD2 (6 bases each). Germline-derived CDR1 and CDR2 are SGDLS and YYNGEE. Between the trimmed V and J ends, which lost 4 bases and 0 bases, there was a span of 14 bases. CDR3 length: 16 amino acids. CDR3 protein: CASSSEGGLSYNEQFF. For the CDR3, the DNA is TGTGCCAGCAGCTCAGAGGGGGGTCTCTCCTACAATGAGCAGTTCTTC. Using reference TRBV9 and TRBJ2-1 for the parts outside the CDR3, the full variable domain is DSGVTQTPKHLITATGQRVTLRCSPRSGDLSVYWYQQSLDQGLQFLIQYYNGEERAKGNILERFSAQQFPDLHSELNLSSLELGDSALYFCASSSEGGLSYNEQFFGPGTRLTVL.

In its sample, this clonotype was seen many times. The rearrangement links TRBV11-2 to TRBJ1-1; D uncertain. In germline, CDR1 is SGHAT, CDR2 FQNNGV. The CDR3 runs to 14 residues. V lost 5 bases to trimming and J lost 4 bases, with 14 bases between them. The CDR3 reads CASSVDGRGTEAFF. CDR3 nucleotides: TGTGCCAGCAGCGTCGACGGGAGAGGCACTGAAGCTTTCTTT.

This clonotype was found many times. The gene calls are TRBV5-1 and TRBJ2-1; TRBD2 agrees at 7 bases. Germline loops: CDR1 SGHRS, CDR2 YFSETQ. The ends lost 2 bases at V and 0 bases at J; junction bases unmatched: 5. The CDR3 is 16 amino acids. CDR3 DNA: TGCGCCAGCAGCTTAGGGCTAGCGGCCTCCTACAATGAGCAGTTCTTC. The encoded protein is CASSLGLAASYNEQFF.

This clonotype was seen at least ten times. The DNA of the CDR3 is TGCAGCGTTCGGTTATCCGGCTACGAGCAGTACTTC. It translates to CSVRLSGYEQYF. The chain employs TRBV29-1 and TRBJ2-7, with D unclear. The CDR3 spans 12 residues. Germline assignment: CDR1 SQVTM and CDR2 ANQGSEA. V gave up 5 bases and J gave up 3 bases, with 11 bases separating them.

This clonotype was seen at least ten times. This rearrangement joins TRBV20-1 to TRBJ2-2; D possibly corresponds to TRBD1 (6 bases). CDR1 is DFQATT, CDR2 SNEGSKA, per germline (reference sequence). V shed 1 base and J shed 5 bases, with 11 bases lying between them. This CDR3 has 14 amino acids. The CDR3 loop reads CSARGQGRTGELFF. CDR3 bases: TGCAGTGCTAGAGGGCAGGGGCGGACCGGGGAGCTGTTTTTT.

This clonotype was counted many times. The chain is built from TRBV7-6 and TRBJ2-5; D unclear. Deletions cut 1 base from V and 2 bases from J, with 11 bases between. The CDR3 is made up of 15 amino acids. Germline values: CDR1 SGHVS, CDR2 FNYEAQ. The CDR3 spells CASSLVAVGQETQYF. The CDR3 DNA reads TGTGCCAGCAGCTTAGTAGCTGTCGGACAAGAGACCCAGTACTTC. Based on the CDR3 plus reference TRBV7-6 and TRBJ2-5, the full variable domain is GAGVSQSPRYKVTKRGQDVALRCDPISGHVSLYWYRQALGQGPEFLTYFNYEAQQDKSGLPNDRFSAERPEGSISTLTIQRTEQRDSAMYRCASSLVAVGQETQYFGPGTRLLVL.

Ten or more counts support this clonotype. The rearrangement links TRBV5-5 to TRBJ2-5, with D perhaps TRBD2 (6 bases). From germline, CDR1 is SGHKS and CDR2 YYEKEE (reference sequence). V was trimmed by 3 bases and J by 0 bases, leaving 21 bases between them. CDR3 length equals 18 residues. CDR3 protein: CASSSTTPGGFYQETQYF. The DNA of the CDR3 is TGTGCCAGCAGCTCGACGACGCCCGGGGGATTTTACCAAGAGACCCAGTACTTC.

In regard to this clonotype: A read error may explain this, as a much larger clone is one base away. The rearrangement uses TRBV7-2 and TRBJ2-3, with D perhaps TRBD2 (5 bases). V was shortened by 2 bases and J by 3 bases, with 6 bases between the two germline ends. CDR3 size: 13 residues. Germline CDR1 reads SGHTA; CDR2 reads FQGNSA. The DNA for the CDR3 is TGTACCAGCAGCTTAACTAGAACAGATACGCAGTATTTT. Translation gives CTSSLTRTDTQYF.

This sequence joins TRBV6-2 or TRBV6-3 and TRBJ2-1; unclear D gene. Germline CDR1 MNHEY, CDR2 SVGEGT. The germline V and J ends were trimmed by 3 bases and 4 bases, with 7 bases remaining between them. This CDR3 is built from 13 residues. The CDR3 sequence is CASSYGEYNEQFF. In DNA, the CDR3 is TGTGCCAGCAGTTATGGGGAATACAATGAGCAGTTCTTC.

In this sample, this clonotype turned up many times. The chain has TRBV15 and TRBJ2-7; D remains ambiguous. The CDR3 is made up of 13 amino acids. Per germline, CDR1 LNHNV and CDR2 YYDKDF (reference sequence). Trimming removed 0 bases at V and 2 bases at J, with 5 bases between. Here the CDR3 DNA reads TGTGCCACCAGCAGAGAACCCGCCTACGAGCAGTACTTC. Protein sequence: CATSREPAYEQYF.

In this sample, this clonotype turned up many times. The gene calls are TRBV5-1 and TRBJ1-2; D unclear. CDR1 is SGHRS and CDR2 is YFSETQ in the germline V gene. This CDR3 has 14 amino acids. V gave up 0 bases and J gave up 6 bases, with 12 bases separating them. For the CDR3, the DNA is TGCGCCAGCAGCTTGGGAGCCCTTGAGGATGGCTACACCTTC. It translates to CASSLGALEDGYTF. Supplemented by reference TRBV5-1 and TRBJ1-2, the full variable domain reads KAGVTQTPRYLIKTRGQQVTLSCSPISGHRSVSWYQQTPGQGLQFLFEYFSETQRNKGNFPGRFSGRQFSNSRSEMNVSTLELGDSALYLCASSLGALEDGYTFGSGTRLTVV.

By share, this clonotype ranks as medium-sized (0.01 to 0.1%). V usage is TRBV11-2 and J usage is TRBJ1-5; no clear D. Germline CDR1 reads SGHAT; CDR2 reads FQNNGV. The CDR3 covers 13 residues. Trimming took off 5 bases at V and 7 bases at J, with 12 bases between the two ends. This CDR3 is CASSLRGGQPQHF. DNA of the CDR3: TGTGCCAGCAGCCTTCGAGGAGGACAGCCCCAGCATTTT.

This clonotype showed up many times. The gene calls are TRBV19 and TRBJ2-7, with D perhaps TRBD2 (6 bases). Trimming left V 10 bases short and J 5 bases short, with 21 bases between. The CDR3 loop spans 14 amino acids. Germline lookup yields CDR1 LNHDA and CDR2 SQIVND (reference sequence). As DNA, the CDR3 is TGTGCCACCCAACCCACCGGCGGGATTAACGAGCAGTACTTC. Its protein product is CATQPTGGINEQYF.

The table lists this clonotype with many counts. The DNA for the CDR3 is TGTGCCAGCACCCTTGGGACAGGGAGCTTCGAGCAGTACTTC. It yields the protein CASTLGTGSFEQYF. This sequence joins TRBV7-2 and TRBJ2-7; TRBD1 agrees at 9 bases. The J segment lost 6 bases and the V segment lost 7 bases, leaving 10 bases of the junction unmatched. Germline V gene sequence: CDR1 SGHTA, CDR2 FQGNSA. CDR3 size: 14 residues. Full variable domain (missing parts from reference TRBV7-2 and TRBJ2-7): GAGVSQSPSNKVTEKGKDVELRCDPISGHTALYWYRQSLGQGLEFLIYFQGNSAPDKSGLPSDRFSAERTGGSVSTLTIQRTQQEDSAVYLCASTLGTGSFEQYFGPGTRLTVT.

This clonotype was picked up a small number of times. The V gene is TRBV24-1, the J gene TRBJ2-2; the match to TRBD2 covers 9 bases. Germline V gene data show CDR1 as KGHDR and CDR2 as SFDVKD. The CDR3 loop spans 16 amino acids. With 4 bases clipped from V and 2 bases from J, the junction kept 4 bases outside the gene matches. This chain's CDR3 is CATSEPSGTNTGELFF. The CDR3 nucleotides are TGTGCCACCAGTGAACCTAGCGGGACCAACACCGGGGAGCTGTTTTTT.

There are many counts of this clonotype. The DNA for the CDR3 is TGTGCCAGCAGTTACCCCAGACAGGGGTCCTCCTCCTACGAGCAGTACTTC. As protein: CASSYPRQGSSSYEQYF. The genes are TRBV6-6 and TRBJ2-7, with 8 bases lining up with TRBD1. This CDR3 is built from 17 residues. J was trimmed by 0 bases and V by 2 bases; bases with no gene match: 9. Germline CDR1 is MNHNY and CDR2 is SVGAGI (reference sequence).

This clonotype was observed many times. The chain combines TRBV4-3 with TRBJ2-2; no reliable D call. This CDR3 comprises 14 residues. Trimming removed 3 bases from V and 1 base from J, with 6 bases in between. Germline CDR1 and CDR2: LGHNA and YSLEER. DNA of the CDR3: TGCGCCAGCAGCCAGTCTAGGAACACCGGGGAGCTGTTTTTT. As protein: CASSQSRNTGELFF.